This T cell receptor beta chain was observed in a study of CD8+ T cells in alopecia areata. Study information: Treated patients were given oral tofacitinib, which was dosed at 5 to 10 mg twice daily. Study-wide results and limits: Uncertain still, given a single nonresponder, is whether baseline CD8+ expansion links to response.

The CDR3 has 13 amino acids. CDR1 is PRHDT and CDR2 is FYEKMQ in the germline V gene (reference sequence). Trimming left V 4 bases short and J 2 bases short, with 6 bases between. The treatment denotes: oral pan-JAK inhibitor, 5-10 mg twice daily. As part of sample collection, lesional scalp punch biopsies and peripheral blood were taken from alopecia areata patients. cDNA reverse transcribed from extracted RNA served as the sequencing template. Some clones are missing from TCRdb's copy, which holds only in-frame ones; the method was immunoSEQ multiplex PCR. The sample has around 200,000 clones; 64% are singletons. Of note for this clone: As yet, its antigen is unknown.

The material was CD4+ T cells sorted from blood, obtained at week 4, from a patient treated with tofacitinib. The rearrangement joins TRBV13 to TRBJ2-1; D gene ambiguous. This clonotype was sampled from a human donor with alopecia areata. CDR3 coding DNA: TGTGCCAGCAGCTCTAGAACCTACAATGAGCAGTTCTTC. It encodes CASSSRTYNEQFF.